What follows is one T cell receptor (beta chain) and its context. This entry belongs to a study of T cell changes during pregnancy in multiple sclerosis. This CDR3 contains 10 residues. Sequenced by immunoSEQ multiplex PCR; TCRdb stores in-frame clones only, minus some. This sample has around 77,000 clones; roughly nine tenths occur once, and the top ten carry approximately 0.71%. This clonotype was obtained from a female donor in good health, enrolled as a control in a pregnancy study. The chain is built from TRBV21-1 and TRBJ2-1; the tabulated D call, TRBD2, remains unverified against the DNA. TRBV21-1 represents a pseudogene. The sequencing used peripheral blood, collected in the third trimester of pregnancy. The DNA for the CDR3 is TGTGCCAGCAGCAAAGTAGAGCAGTTCTTC. This codes for CASSKVEQFF.